A single sample is the source of the 15 T cell receptor beta chains below, sequenced in a study of human T cells and chemical hapten exposure. Via MiXCR, TCRdb re-called the RACE reads, giving one row per CDR3 protein. The sample yields about 260,000 distinct CDR3 sequences, 7.5% to 10% seen once. The time point denotes: pre-sensitization, week 0. Treatment meaning: therapeutic diphenylcyclopropenone sensitization with weekly scalp DPC. The sequencing used whole blood, collected in connection with sensitization to the hapten diphenylcyclopropenone (DPC). The receptor source for this set is a woman aged 40 to 49 with alopecia areata. Some clones in this sample may be carry-over from other donors' samples.

This clonotype was found a few times. DNA of the CDR3: TGTGCCAGCAGCTACGCAGGTCCCTCTGGAAACACCATATATTTT. This gives the protein CASSYAGPSGNTIYF. This rearrangement joins TRBV7-2 to TRBJ1-3, with D unclear. Trimming stripped 4 bases from V and 0 bases from J, with 10 bases between. Germline V gene data show CDR1 as SGHTA and CDR2 as FQGNSA. The length of the CDR3 is 15 residues. The full variable domain, in which reference TRBV7-2 and TRBJ1-3 provide the parts outside the CDR3, is GAGVSQSPSNKVTEKGKDVELRCDPISGHTALYWYRQSLGQGLEFLIYFQGNSAPDKSGLPSDRFSAERTGGSVSTLTIQRTQQEDSAVYLCASSYAGPSGNTIYFGEGSWLTVV.

This clonotype has a handful of counts. The chain carries TRBV7-9 and TRBJ2-2, with 8 nucleotides matching TRBD1. There are 17 residues in the CDR3. Germline V gene sequence: CDR1 SEHNR, CDR2 FQNEAQ (reference sequence). J gave up 4 bases and V 6 bases, and 13 bases lay outside the gene matches. In nucleotides, the CDR3 is TGTGCCAGCAGACAAGGGGCGGGGACAGGTCCCACCGGGGAGCTGTTTTTT. It codes for CASRQGAGTGPTGELFF.

The rearrangement uses TRBV28 and TRBJ2-1; the D gene is possibly TRBD2 (5 bases). CDR3 length: 14 residues. Germline V gene lookup returns CDR1 MDHEN and CDR2 SYDVKM. Deletions cut 5 bases from V and 6 bases from J, with 14 bases between. The CDR3 bases are TGTGCCAGCAGTCTCCCCTCGCGGGCCAATGAGCAGTTCTTC. Protein sequence: CASSLPSRANEQFF. The full variable domain, with the rest looked up from reference TRBV28 and TRBJ2-1, is DVKVTQSSRYLVKRTGEKVFLECVQDMDHENMFWYRQDPGLGLRLIYFSYDVKMKEKGDIPEGYSVSREKKERFSLILESASTNQTSMYLCASSLPSRANEQFFGPGTRLTVL.

The V call is TRBV4-1, the J call TRBJ2-4; 9 bases line up with TRBD2. CDR1 and CDR2 from the germline V gene are MGHRA and YSYEKL. The CDR3 runs 16 residues. The V segment lost 4 bases and the J segment 0 bases; nucleotides outside the gene matches: 4. CDR3 residues: CASSPSGRLAKNIQYF. DNA for the CDR3: TGCGCCAGCAGCCCAAGCGGGAGGCTAGCCAAAAACATTCAGTACTTC.

This clonotype appeared a few times. CDR3: CASSYGTSGRRGEQFF. The CDR3 nucleotides are TGTGCCAGCAGCTACGGGACTAGCGGGAGAAGGGGTGAGCAGTTCTTC. This chain connects TRBV7-8 to TRBJ2-1; 14 bases match TRBD2. CDR1 and CDR2 from the germline V gene are SGHVS and FQNEAQ. The CDR3 covers 16 residues. The V and J ends lost 4 bases and 9 bases, in that order; junction bases with no gene match: 8.

The chain is built from TRBV28 and TRBJ1-4; D is possibly TRBD1 (5 bases). This CDR3 has 21 residues. Between the trimmed V and J ends, which lost 6 bases and 0 bases, there was a span of 29 bases. In germline, CDR1 is MDHEN, CDR2 SYDVKM. The CDR3 reads CASSHAGDPGYIVATNEKLFF. The CDR3 coding sequence is TGTGCCAGCAGCCATGCGGGGGACCCAGGGTACATAGTTGCAACTAATGAAAAACTGTTTTTT.

The rearrangement joins TRBV6-2 or TRBV6-3 to TRBJ1-2, with D tentatively TRBD1 (6 bases). This CDR3 comprises 13 residues. The germline V and J ends were trimmed by 5 bases and 2 bases, with 9 bases remaining between them. Germline V gene lookup returns CDR1 MNHEY and CDR2 SVGEGT. The DNA for the CDR3 is TGTGCCAGCAGTACAGGGTCCAACTATGGCTACACCTTC. This codes for CASSTGSNYGYTF.

This clonotype occurred a few times. The chain carries TRBV5-4 and TRBJ2-1, with 7 bases lining up with TRBD1. CDR3 size: 15 residues. V was clipped by 4 bases and J by 6 bases; unmatched bases: 10. Germline-derived CDR1 and CDR2 are SGHNT and YYREEE (reference sequence). In DNA, the CDR3 is TGTGCCAGCAGCAATAAACAACAGGGGCCCAATGAGCAGTTCTTC. Protein sequence: CASSNKQQGPNEQFF.

This clonotype came up many times. V usage is TRBV29-1 and J usage is TRBJ2-7, with D tentatively TRBD2 (5 bases). Germline lookup yields CDR1 SQVTM and CDR2 ANQGSEA. CDR3 length: 13 amino acids. The ends were cut back, 6 bases at V and 0 bases at J, with 12 bases in the middle. CDR3 residues: CSVGNDRSYEQYF. The CDR3 region has the DNA TGCAGCGTCGGGAACGATCGCTCCTACGAGCAGTACTTC.

This clonotype has only a few counts. The chain employs TRBV18 and TRBJ2-2, with D tentatively TRBD2 (5 bases). This CDR3 comprises 17 residues. Germline V gives CDR1 KGHSH, CDR2 LQKENI. Trimming removed 4 bases from V and 2 bases from J, with 17 bases in between. The CDR3 DNA reads as TGTGCCAGCTCACGGGCCCCGGACGGGGTCAACACCGGGGAGCTGTTTTTT. Protein product: CASSRAPDGVNTGELFF.

This clonotype was recorded many times. This rearrangement joins TRBV3-1 to TRBJ2-6; D is unclear. The CDR3 is 18 amino acids. Deletions cut 4 bases from V and 2 bases from J, with 18 bases between. Germline V gene sequence: CDR1 LGHDT, CDR2 YNNKEL (reference sequence). This CDR3 is CASSPRKGTQPGANVLTF. Here the CDR3 DNA reads TGTGCCAGCAGCCCCCGAAAAGGTACCCAACCTGGGGCCAACGTCCTGACTTTC.

This clonotype was detected only a few times. This chain joins TRBV4-2 and TRBJ2-7, with TRBD2 matching 10 bases. This CDR3 region has 16 residues. The trim removed 0 bases at V and 5 bases at J, leaving 7 bases unmatched. Germline CDR1 is LGHNA and CDR2 is YNFKEQ. As DNA, the CDR3 is TGTGCCAGCAGCCAAGATTGGGCTAGCGGGAGTAACGAGCAGTACTTC. Amino acids: CASSQDWASGSNEQYF.

This clonotype has a handful of counts. This chain uses TRBV28 with TRBJ1-2; TRBD1 might be the D (5 bases). V dropped 6 bases and J dropped 5 bases, with 16 bases sitting between them. Germline CDR1 is MDHEN and CDR2 is SYDVKM. CDR3 size: 14 residues. As DNA, the CDR3 is TGTGCCAGCAGCACCGGGGCTTCGGCTTATGGCTACACCTTC. Protein: CASSTGASAYGYTF.

This clonotype was recorded many times. This rearrangement joins TRBV5-1 to TRBJ1-1, with 9 bases identical to TRBD1. V lost 2 bases and J lost 0; bases outside the gene matches: 2. This CDR3 contains 15 residues. From germline, CDR1 is SGHRS and CDR2 YFSETQ. CDR3 residues: CASSFRTGVNTEAFF. CDR3 bases: TGCGCCAGCAGCTTCCGGACAGGGGTGAACACTGAAGCTTTCTTT. Variable domain in full (rest from reference TRBV5-1 and TRBJ1-1): KAGVTQTPRYLIKTRGQQVTLSCSPISGHRSVSWYQQTPGQGLQFLFEYFSETQRNKGNFPGRFSGRQFSNSRSEMNVSTLELGDSALYLCASSFRTGVNTEAFFGQGTRLTVV.

V is TRBV7-3 and J is TRBJ2-1, with 8 nucleotides matching TRBD2. Trimming at V came to 0 bases and at J to 2 bases, leaving 3 bases not matched to a gene. CDR1 is SGHTA, CDR2 FQGTGA, per germline. CDR3 length equals 16 residues. The CDR3 DNA is TGTGCCAGCAGCTTAACCCCGGGACTAGCCTACAATGAGCAGTTCTTC. Encoded protein: CASSLTPGLAYNEQFF.